The rows below give T cell receptor beta chains drawn from one sample of a study of spatial heterogeneity in lung cancer. TCRdb reprocessed the 5' RACE reads via MiXCR and lists one record per CDR3 protein. Of 9,000 to 13,000 distinct CDR3 sequences in the sample, over 9% are singletons; the top ten hold approximately 36%. The sample was PBMCs, taken at follow-up. Receptors originate from a female donor with early-stage non-small cell lung cancer. Both conserved end residues are part of each CDR3.

v_call,cdr3_aa
TRBV7-2,CASSLLAGGHEQYF
TRBV7-2,CASSLGAGSEYEQYF
TRBV28,CASTPSGPSYEQYF
TRBV4-2,CASSQDLPSGLAGGRNEQFF
TRBV7-8,CASSLWTVAFF
TRBV24-1,CATSEGAGTPGANVLTF
TRBV12-3/TRBV12-4,CASSFPRLPQYF
TRBV10-3,CAISAAGGPHEQYF
TRBV19,CASSGDLKNIQYF
TRBV4-1,CASSQSQVQETQYF
TRBV2,CASSPTDTQYF
TRBV12-2,CASRLATAGANVLTF
TRBV7-6,CASSLGVRTGDSGANVLTF
TRBV20-1,CSACPPGYNQPQHF
TRBV6-6,CASSYGSSGNTIYF
TRBV4-2,CASSPLRMDQPQHF
TRBV6-5,CASRPQGLVYNEQFF
TRBV20-1,CSARNRLAGADTQYF
TRBV28,CASSPNMGFTRGVLSGYTF
TRBV27,CASSLSAYTTDTQYF
TRBV6-6,CASRLVQGASGNTIYF
TRBV11-2,CASSSSGASYNEQFF
TRBV27,CASSLSGGGRTDTQYF
TRBV25-1,CASSFWGGGNDEQYF
TRBV30,CAWSTMNTEAFF
TRBV7-6,CASSLETTGPGEQYF
TRBV5-6,CASRIGGFHGYTF
TRBV12-5,CASGFSTTYNEQFF
TRBV20-1,CSARDPGLAGGYEQYF
TRBV7-7,CASSLGEGNEQFF
TRBV28,CASSFQGGDNSPLHF
TRBV20-1,CSARAVQLGSNEQFF
TRBV4-1,CASSQGQRSTDTQYF
TRBV20-1,CSASRQQNTEAFF
TRBV5-6,CASSAGPTSYNEQFF
TRBV5-1,CASSFTSSWELFF
TRBV29-1,CSVEYWSSYNEQFF
TRBV20-1,CSARGQPESTDTQYF
TRBV6-1,CASSRTGGRSGELFF
TRBV29-1,CSVGFLAGVEQYF
TRBV7-9,CASSQGAVNYEQYF
TRBV28,CASSSSRQGERVSPQHF
TRBV7-2,CASSLGVGGTAPHF
TRBV28,CASTNPGTGLDTQYF
TRBV19,CASSWQGASASTDTQYF
TRBV7-9,CASSSPAQETQYF
TRBV27,CASSLDRGLGTNYGYTF
TRBV28,CASSIRGSGELFF
TRBV6-1,CASTNYFGANYGYTF
TRBV6-2/TRBV6-3,CASSPALAEKLFF
TRBV24-1,CATSDPGQGADTQYF
TRBV2,CASSLDTGELFF
TRBV12-3/TRBV12-4,CASRPVLRGDNEQFF
TRBV6-1,CASSAQTNTGELFF
TRBV20-1,CSAGVSGNTIYF
TRBV14,CASSHHSGRAGKTQYF
TRBV7-9,CASSLTAVVRTGELFF